What follows describes a single T cell receptor (beta chain). What this receptor recognizes is not known. No much larger clone is present one base from it, and per-base qualities are unavailable. The meaning of the sample's time point label: tumor resected at nephrectomy. The treatment or condition label for this specimen denotes: treatment-naive control, cytoreductive nephrectomy. Control tumors were obtained from treatment-naive renal cell carcinoma patients in whom cytoreductive nephrectomy was performed without prior radiation. Every patient's renal cell carcinoma showed clear cell pathology. The control tumors sequenced for TCR were resected between about 2011 and 2015 from more than nine males and a few females whose median age was approximately 59 years (range roughly 35 to 82). Tumors were mechanically dissociated, digested with collagenase/hyaluronidase at 37 °C, processed in gentleMACS C tubes, and stored in liquid nitrogen. Genomic DNA for TCR sequencing was prepared using the QIAamp DNA Blood Mini Kit (Qiagen). The analyses included just those samples that passed every quality control check.

TCR beta libraries were generated from genomic DNA with the immunoSEQ kit, following the manufacturer's recommendations. Library preparation used a first multiplex PCR with proprietary primers, then a second PCR adding unique barcodes, with bead cleanups after each round. A kit-provided positive control reaction and a negative control reaction were included in every sample batch. The final libraries were assessed on an Agilent 4200 TapeStation D1000 ScreenTape, pooled by volume, and quantified by qPCR. An Illumina NextSeq500 fitted with a MidOutput 150-cycle cartridge performed the sequencing, running 156 Read1 cycles and 15 Index1 cycles with the kit's custom primers. The pooled library was loaded at 1.0 pM, and around 20% PhiX control was spiked in. The study's processing was this. The vendor-processed data were analyzed in R, and a clonotype was defined as all T cells that share the same CDR3 nucleotide sequence. For clone abundance analyses, frequencies were normalized to the 10,000 most abundant clones in each sample. Public T cell clones, averaging fewer than five per sample, were removed before analysis. The dominant motif analysis was done with ImmunoMap using the PAM10 matrix, a gap penalty of 30, and a homology threshold of 0.3, and motifs with a cumulative frequency of at least 0.01 were considered dominant. Sourced from immuneACCESS, this table was stored by TCRdb with only in-frame sequences that have V and J called. A share of the clones is absent; for the studies checked, an unresolved V gene accounts for under half, and the remainder has no known explanation. V and J calls and clone size are those listed in that table; D and trimming were worked out from the DNA. This sample comprises about 18,000 clones, approximately 62% of them detected only once. The biggest ten clones account for roughly 30% of the sample.

These data come from a study of radiation and T cells in renal cell carcinoma (dated by TCRdb to about 2020). Broadly, across the study: A total of approximately 53 samples underwent TCR beta sequencing, made up of approximately 26 tumors and some 27 peripheral blood samples. Across all 50 or so samples, several million unique CDR3 nucleotide sequences encoding 2,658,974 unique CDR3 amino acid sequences were identified.

CDR1 and CDR2 are read off the germline V gene as SGDLS and YYNGEE. V is pared back by 4 bases and J by 2 bases, with 12 bases lying between the germline termini. From the cysteine up to the phenylalanine, the CDR3 has a length of 15 residues. The only DNA kept is the CDR3, 45 bases in frame from the first base. Overall results and qualifications from the work: Because only small tumor regions of approximately 0.93 g were available, intratumoral heterogeneity was not captured. A greater number of dominant CDR3 motifs was detected in irradiated tumors than in control tumors, and a larger share of the repertoire was occupied by these motifs in irradiated tumors than in control tumors. Higher TCR clonality was observed in irradiated tumors than in controls, with an average of about 50% of the repertoire accounted for by the top 100 clonotypes, compared with around 40% in nephrectomy-only tumors. Because the trial had a single-armed design, the trial could not examine how radiation dose or scheduling affected the TCR repertoire.

The chain is made from TRBV9 and TRBJ2-2; the D gene is perhaps TRBD2, from 6 matching bases. Material: tumor tissue, obtained from a patient whose treatment was nephrectomy without radiotherapy. The receptor's source is a man aged 50 or older with renal cell carcinoma. The CDR3 region reads CASSFGTFNTGELFF. Read as DNA, the sequence is TGTGCCAGCAGCTTCGGGACTTTTAACACCGGGGAGCTGTTTTTT.